Each of the 30 T cell receptor beta chains below was sequenced from the same sample in a study of control samples from healthy donors and cancer patients. Only in-frame clones appear in the TCRdb table, and some are missing; sequencing was by immunoSEQ multiplex PCR. The data show about 170,000 clones, 85% to 95% seen once. Material: blood. Receptors originate from a woman aged 18-30 years in good health.

The chain combines TRBV11-2 with TRBJ1-2; 9 bases fit TRBD1. CDR1 and CDR2 from the germline V gene are SGHAT and FQNNGV. The ends lost 2 bases at V and 8 bases at J; junction bases unmatched: 6. The CDR3 runs to 14 residues. Here the CDR3 DNA reads TGTGCCAGCAGCTTAAACTTGGGACAGGGCGGCTACACCTTC. Amino acid sequence: CASSLNLGQGGYTF.

V and J are TRBV11-2 and TRBJ2-7; D may be TRBD1 or TRBD2 (5 bases each). Between the trimmed V and J ends, which lost 1 base and 1 base, there was a span of 8 bases. Germline CDR1 SGHAT, CDR2 FQNNGV. CDR3 length equals 14 residues. CDR3 loop: CASSLVWGSYEQYF. CDR3 DNA: TGTGCCAGCAGCTTAGTATGGGGGTCCTACGAGCAGTACTTC.

The V call is TRBV13, the J call TRBJ2-3; TRBD2 might be the D (5 bases). V lost 5 bases to trimming and J lost 7 bases, with 10 bases between them. The germline CDR1 and CDR2 sequences are PRHDT and FYEKMQ (reference sequence). The CDR3 is 12 amino acids. Here the CDR3 DNA reads TGTGCCAGCAGCAATTACGGGAATACGCAGTATTTT. It codes for CASSNYGNTQYF.

The V call is TRBV21-1, the J call TRBJ1-2; the D call of TRBD1 is as the table states it, not checked on the DNA. TRBV21-1 is given as a pseudogene. This CDR3 has 19 amino acids. This CDR3 is CASSKERTGASSRPYGYTF. The CDR3 DNA is TGTGCCAGCAGCAAAGAGAGGACAGGGGCATCCAGCCGGCCCTATGGCTACACCTTC.

CDR3 in DNA: TGTGCCAGCAGCTTACCGGGACAGACATTGAACACTGAAGCTTTCTTT. Its translation: CASSLPGQTLNTEAFF. The gene calls are TRBV7-2 and TRBJ1-1; TRBD1 agrees at 7 bases. With V trimmed by 2 bases and J by 0 bases, 6 bases remained unmatched. The germline gives CDR1 SGHTA, CDR2 FQGNSA. The CDR3 spans 16 residues.

This rearrangement joins TRBV14 to TRBJ1-4; 7 bases agree with TRBD1. Germline V gene data show CDR1 as SGHDN and CDR2 as FVKESK. Trimming took 6 bases from V and 3 from J; bases not matched to a gene: 7. CDR3 size: 15 residues. The CDR3 is CASSYSRGANEKLFF. The CDR3 region has the DNA TGTGCCAGCAGTTACAGCAGGGGGGCTAATGAAAAACTGTTTTTT.

V is TRBV5-1 and J is TRBJ2-1; D perhaps matches TRBD1 (6 bases). The V end lost 2 bases, the J end lost 5 bases, and 14 bases lay between the germline ends. Germline V CDR1 and CDR2: SGHRS, YFSETQ. This CDR3 contains 15 residues. DNA for the CDR3: TGCGCCAGCAGCTTCAATGGACAGAGTCACAATGAGCAGTTCTTC. This encodes CASSFNGQSHNEQFF. The full variable domain, completed using reference TRBV5-1 and TRBJ2-1, is KAGVTQTPRYLIKTRGQQVTLSCSPISGHRSVSWYQQTPGQGLQFLFEYFSETQRNKGNFPGRFSGRQFSNSRSEMNVSTLELGDSALYLCASSFNGQSHNEQFFGPGTRLTVL.

This chain links TRBV15 with TRBJ2-1, with D possibly TRBD2 on 6 matching bases. V lost 6 bases to trimming and J lost 2 bases, with 11 bases between them. The CDR3 is made up of 14 amino acids. CDR1 is LNHNV and CDR2 is YYDKDF in the germline V gene (reference sequence). CDR3 amino acids: CATSPRGTYNEQFF. Here the CDR3 DNA reads TGTGCCACCAGTCCGCGGGGAACCTACAATGAGCAGTTCTTC.

The chain employs TRBV3-1 (or the pseudogene TRBV3-2) and TRBJ2-5; D may be TRBD2 (7 bases). Per the germline V gene, CDR1 is LGHDT and CDR2 is YNNKEL (reference sequence). This CDR3 contains 15 residues. The V end lost 3 bases, the J end lost 7 bases, and 18 bases lay between the germline ends. The CDR3 coding sequence is TGTGCCAGCAGCCATGGCGGGGGCGTATTCGGGACCCAGTACTTC. It specifies CASSHGGGVFGTQYF.

DNA for the CDR3: TGTGCCAGCAGTTACAGGGGCGGAGGAAACACCATATATTTT. Encoded protein: CASSYRGGGNTIYF. This sequence joins TRBV6-2 or TRBV6-3 and TRBJ1-3; possibly TRBD1 for D (5 bases). The CDR3 is 14 amino acids. Germline CDR1 reads MNHEY; CDR2 reads SVGEGT. V lost 2 bases and J 4 bases, leaving 9 bases between the germline ends.

This chain connects TRBV6-5 to TRBJ2-7; 9 bases match TRBD1. Looked up from germline, CDR1 is MNHEY and CDR2 is SVGAGI. This CDR3 contains 15 residues. The J segment lost 5 bases and the V segment lost 6 bases, leaving 11 bases of the junction unmatched. The CDR3 region is CASSSTRDREDEQYF. CDR3 bases: TGTGCCAGCAGCTCCACCCGGGACAGGGAAGACGAGCAGTACTTC.

The chain is built from TRBV11-2 and TRBJ2-1; TRBD2 agrees at 12 bases. Trimming took 6 bases from V and 8 from J; bases not matched to a gene: 11. Germline V gives CDR1 SGHAT, CDR2 FQNNGV. The CDR3 totals 16 residues. CDR3 sequence: CASRLRGRTSGDEQFF. In DNA, the CDR3 is TGTGCCAGCAGGTTACGGGGGCGGACTAGCGGGGATGAGCAGTTCTTC.

This rearrangement joins TRBV18 to TRBJ2-5; 9 bases match TRBD2. Trimming at V came to 6 bases and at J to 2 bases, leaving 13 bases not matched to a gene. This CDR3 comprises 17 residues. Germline values: CDR1 KGHSH, CDR2 LQKENI. The CDR3 DNA follows: TGTGCCAGCTCGCGTTCGAGCGGGGGGCGGAGGCAAGAGACCCAGTACTTC. It codes for CASSRSSGGRRQETQYF.

The genes are TRBV7-9 and TRBJ2-1, with 10 bases identical to TRBD1. The ends lost 5 bases at V and 5 bases at J; junction bases unmatched: 3. The CDR3 has 14 residues. Per the germline V gene, CDR1 is SEHNR and CDR2 is FQNEAQ (reference sequence). CDR3: CASSRTGGHNEQFF. The CDR3 region has the DNA TGTGCCAGCAGCCGGACAGGGGGTCACAATGAGCAGTTCTTC.

The rearrangement uses TRBV19 and TRBJ1-4; D is possibly TRBD1 (5 bases). The CDR3 runs to 15 residues. From germline, CDR1 is LNHDA and CDR2 SQIVND (reference sequence). Trimming took 5 bases from V and 7 from J, leaving 17 bases between them. CDR3 sequence reads: CASSLAGPAGEKLFF. The CDR3 region has the DNA TGTGCCAGTAGTTTAGCGGGGCCCGCAGGTGAAAAACTGTTTTTT.

V and J are TRBV28 and TRBJ1-2; 9 bases agree with TRBD1. V was clipped by 6 bases and J by 6 bases; unmatched bases: 5. CDR1 and CDR2 from the germline V gene are MDHEN and SYDVKM. The CDR3 loop spans 13 amino acids. CDR3 nucleotide sequence: TGTGCCAGCAGGACCGGGACAGGGAATGGCTACACCTTC. It encodes CASRTGTGNGYTF.

The chain joins TRBV10-3 to TRBJ1-4, with D perhaps TRBD1 (5 bases). V lost 10 bases and J lost 8, with 14 bases in between. CDR1 ENHRY and CDR2 SYGVKD come from the germline V gene. The CDR3 extends over 12 amino acids. The CDR3 sequence is CATGTDEEKLFF. The CDR3 DNA follows: TGTGCCACCGGGACGGACGAAGAAAAACTGTTTTTT.

This clone occurred a few times. This rearrangement joins TRBV24-1 to TRBJ1-2, with D possibly matching TRBD1 (5 bases). V gave up 3 bases and J gave up 8 bases, with 12 bases separating them. Per the germline V gene, CDR1 is KGHDR and CDR2 is SFDVKD. The CDR3 has 13 amino acids. The CDR3 nucleotides read TGTGCCACCAGTGATCCAGGGTTACGCGGCTACACCTTC. It yields the protein CATSDPGLRGYTF.

The gene calls are TRBV19 and TRBJ2-2, with D possibly matching TRBD1 (5 bases). Per germline, CDR1 LNHDA and CDR2 SQIVND (reference sequence). V shed 5 bases and J shed 2 bases, with 9 bases lying between them. CDR3 length: 14 residues. CDR3 DNA sequence: TGTGCCAGTAGTGTAGGGGCTAACACCGGGGAGCTGTTTTTT. This codes for CASSVGANTGELFF.

This clone appeared once. This sequence joins TRBV4-3 and TRBJ2-1, with D unclear. V was trimmed by 4 bases and J by 0 bases, leaving 10 bases between them. The CDR3 totals 15 residues. The germline gives CDR1 LGHNA, CDR2 YSLEER. In DNA, the CDR3 is TGCGCCAGCAGCCTCTCTAGAAGCTCCTACAATGAGCAGTTCTTC. This gives the protein CASSLSRSSYNEQFF.

The chain employs TRBV28 and TRBJ1-1; D gene unclear. Per the germline V gene, CDR1 is MDHEN and CDR2 is SYDVKM. This CDR3 comprises 14 residues. Between the trimmed V and J ends, which lost 5 bases and 1 base, there was a span of 11 bases. Here the CDR3 DNA reads TGTGCCAGCAGTCATGGCTCCCCGAACACTGAAGCTTTCTTT. This sequence encodes CASSHGSPNTEAFF.

The chain is built from TRBV18 and TRBJ2-7; D may be TRBD2 (6 bases). The CDR3 consists of 17 residues. Germline CDR1 reads KGHSH; CDR2 reads LQKENI. V shed 9 bases and J shed 0 bases, with 24 bases lying between them. Here the CDR3 DNA reads TGTGCCAGGACGTACCAGGTCCCGCGGGGTTGCTCCTACGAGCAGTACTTC. Its translation: CARTYQVPRGCSYEQYF.

The chain links TRBV19 to TRBJ2-5; no reliable D call. The CDR3 contains 13 residues. Germline V CDR1 and CDR2: LNHDA, SQIVND (reference sequence). Between the trimmed V and J ends, which lost 10 bases and 0 bases, there was a span of 12 bases. The CDR3 nucleotides are TGTGCCACCCAAACGGGTTACCAAGAGACCCAGTACTTC. This codes for CATQTGYQETQYF.

The chain is built from TRBV6-5 and TRBJ1-5; maybe TRBD1 (5 bases). The CDR3 contains 13 residues. CDR1 is MNHEY and CDR2 is SVGAGI in the germline V gene. V was pared by 6 bases and J by 4 bases, with 10 bases between. CDR3 in DNA: TGTGCCAGCAGCCGGTGGGGGAATCAGCCCCAGCATTTT. It specifies CASSRWGNQPQHF.

This chain joins TRBV5-1 and TRBJ2-7, with D hard to call. The ends were cut back, 5 bases at V and 3 bases at J, with 15 bases in the middle. CDR1 and CDR2 from the germline V gene are SGHRS and YFSETQ. The CDR3 is made up of 14 amino acids. This CDR3 reads CASRASQTIYEQYF. DNA of the CDR3: TGCGCCAGCAGGGCCTCTCAGACAATCTACGAGCAGTACTTC. Full variable domain (rest looked up from reference TRBV5-1 and TRBJ2-7): KAGVTQTPRYLIKTRGQQVTLSCSPISGHRSVSWYQQTPGQGLQFLFEYFSETQRNKGNFPGRFSGRQFSNSRSEMNVSTLELGDSALYLCASRASQTIYEQYFGPGTRLTVT.

The chain has TRBV6-5 and TRBJ2-4; a possible D gene is TRBD1 (8 bases). The CDR3 is 14 residues long. Trimming cost V 5 bases and J 9 bases, with 17 bases left between them. CDR1 and CDR2 from the germline V gene are MNHEY and SVGAGI. The CDR3, as DNA: TGTGCCAGCAGTCAGCGGGACAGGAGTTTCATTCAGTACTTC. Protein: CASSQRDRSFIQYF.

Of note for this clone: Other DNA sequences of this sample code for an identical CDR3. V and J are TRBV19 and TRBJ1-4; 7 nucleotides line up with TRBD1. The germline gives CDR1 LNHDA, CDR2 SQIVND (reference sequence). The CDR3 loop spans 15 amino acids. With V trimmed by 3 bases and J by 4 bases, 5 bases remained unmatched. DNA of the CDR3: TGTGCCAGTAGTATCGGGGGACAGCGTAATGAAAAACTGTTTTTT. Translated: CASSIGGQRNEKLFF.

This chain joins TRBV4-2 and TRBJ2-3, with D perhaps given as TRBD1 or TRBD2 (6 bases each). This CDR3 is built from 14 residues. Germline-derived CDR1 and CDR2 are LGHNA and YNFKEQ. Trimming cost V 4 bases and J 12 bases, with 20 bases left between them. The CDR3 loop reads CASSLPRGSGLQYF. In DNA form, the CDR3 reads TGTGCCAGCAGCCTCCCAAGGGGGTCGGGACTCCAGTATTTT.

The V gene is TRBV12-3 or TRBV12-4, the J gene TRBJ1-2, with D uncertain. Trimming removed 6 bases at V and 4 bases at J, with 6 bases between. The CDR3 consists of 11 residues. The CDR3 loop reads CASSSSYGYTF. CDR3 DNA: TGTGCCAGCAGCTCATCCTATGGCTACACCTTC.

The chain combines TRBV5-1 with TRBJ2-1; D is tentatively TRBD1 or TRBD2 (5 bases each). This CDR3 comprises 15 residues. The V gene's germline CDR1 is SGHRS and CDR2 YFSETQ. V was clipped by 3 bases and J by 0 bases, with 10 bases between them. The CDR3 nucleotides are TGCGCCAGCAGCTGGAAGGGGAGCTCCTACAATGAGCAGTTCTTC. As protein: CASSWKGSSYNEQFF.